The 26 T cell receptor beta chains given below trace back to one sample, sequenced in a study of identical twins. TCRdb used MiXCR to reprocess the 5' RACE reads, holding one entry per CDR3 protein. The sample yields fewer than 500,000 distinct CDR3 sequences, more than 20% seen once. This sample also appeared in a second study, on T cells expressing NK-cell markers.

Sequencing was done on a sample of CD4+ T cells sorted from blood. All receptors derive from a woman in her late teens or twenties in good health.

This clonotype was found once. The V call is TRBV18, the J call TRBJ2-7; D perhaps matches TRBD2 (5 bases). V lost 3 bases and J 2 bases, leaving 11 bases between the germline ends. The CDR3 loop spans 14 amino acids. In germline, CDR1 is KGHSH, CDR2 LQKENI. The CDR3 region has the DNA TGTGCCAGCTCACCCTCTGGACTTCCCTACGAGCAGTACTTC. The encoded protein is CASSPSGLPYEQYF.

This clonotype is a singleton in its sample. CDR3 region: CASSHRTGTFFLDNSPLHF. As DNA, the CDR3 is TGTGCCAGCTCCCACCGAACCGGGACATTTTTCCTCGATAATTCACCCCTCCACTTT. V is TRBV11-1 and J is TRBJ1-6; perhaps TRBD1 as D (6 bases). This CDR3 comprises 19 residues. Per germline, CDR1 SGHAT and CDR2 FQDESV (reference sequence). Trimming stripped 8 bases from V and 5 bases from J, with 28 bases between.

This sequence joins TRBV29-1 and TRBJ1-1; D not resolved. CDR3 length equals 13 residues. V gave up 2 bases and J gave up 5 bases, with 12 bases separating them. Per the germline V gene, CDR1 is SQVTM and CDR2 is ANQGSEA. The CDR3 protein is CSVEIGRGTEAFF. The CDR3 bases are TGCAGCGTTGAAATAGGGAGAGGGACTGAAGCTTTCTTT.

The chain joins TRBV29-1 to TRBJ2-1; possible D gene TRBD1, 7 bases. Germline assignment: CDR1 SQVTM and CDR2 ANQGSEA. This CDR3 is 15 amino acids long. The germline V and J ends were trimmed by 5 bases and 5 bases, with 19 bases remaining between them. CDR3 DNA: TGCAGCGTTCGGGCAGGGGGGTGGGGGAACAATGAGCAGTTCTTC. This gives the protein CSVRAGGWGNNEQFF.

This clonotype has only a few counts. The rearrangement joins TRBV7-2 to TRBJ2-4; maybe TRBD2 (5 bases). Trimming stripped 2 bases from V and 11 bases from J, with 10 bases between. Per the germline V gene, CDR1 is SGHTA and CDR2 is FQGNSA. This CDR3 spans 12 amino acids. CDR3 region: CASSLSPAVQYF. The CDR3, as DNA: TGTGCCAGCAGCTTATCCCCAGCGGTTCAGTACTTC.

The CDR3 sequence is CSVGRDVGKGAFF. In DNA form, the CDR3 reads TGCAGCGTTGGACGAGACGTGGGAAAGGGGGCTTTCTTT. The chain employs TRBV29-1 and TRBJ1-1, with D possibly TRBD1 on 5 matching bases. From germline, CDR1 is SQVTM and CDR2 ANQGSEA. Trimming took 4 bases from V and 11 from J, leaving 20 bases between them. CDR3 length: 13 amino acids.

This clonotype was counted a few times. The genes are TRBV10-3 and TRBJ2-7; possible D gene TRBD1, 9 bases. The CDR3 runs 14 residues. Trimming cost V 8 bases and J 3 bases, with 17 bases left between them. Per germline, CDR1 ENHRY and CDR2 SYGVKD. CDR3 nucleotides: TGTGCCATCCGGGGGGGGACAGGGCACTACGAGCAGTACTTC. Translated, it gives CAIRGGTGHYEQYF.

The gene calls are TRBV20-1 and TRBJ2-2; TRBD2 matches at 8 bases. Per germline, CDR1 DFQATT and CDR2 SNEGSKA (reference sequence). The J segment lost 7 bases and the V segment lost 1 base, leaving 8 bases of the junction unmatched. The CDR3 length is 15 residues. The CDR3 protein is CSARVGGRWGGELFF. For the CDR3, the DNA is TGCAGTGCTAGAGTCGGCGGGAGGTGGGGCGGGGAGCTGTTTTTT.

V is TRBV3-1 and J is TRBJ2-3; D unresolved. CDR3 length: 14 residues. The germline CDR1 and CDR2 sequences are LGHDT and YNNKEL (reference sequence). V was pared by 0 bases and J by 2 bases, with 6 bases between. For the CDR3, the DNA is TGTGCCAGCAGCCAAGACAGTTACACAGATACGCAGTATTTT. Its protein is CASSQDSYTDTQYF.

This chain links TRBV20-1 with TRBJ2-1; TRBD2 agrees at 11 bases. Germline values: CDR1 DFQATT, CDR2 SNEGSKA (reference sequence). The CDR3 extends over 16 amino acids. Trimming cost V 6 bases and J 9 bases; bases outside gene matches: 16. The CDR3, as DNA: TGCAGTGCGACAGGACTAGCGGGCCCCGCCTTTGGTGAGCAGTTCTTC. It yields the protein CSATGLAGPAFGEQFF.

The CDR3 protein is CASSFPIRGLAGGPRVDNEQFF. The CDR3 DNA sequence: TGTGCCAGCAGTTTTCCTATTCGAGGACTAGCGGGAGGCCCGCGTGTCGACAATGAGCAGTTCTTC. The V gene is TRBV12-3 or TRBV12-4, the J gene TRBJ2-1, with 14 nucleotides matching TRBD2. V lost 3 bases to trimming and J lost 5 bases; unmatched junction nucleotides: 21. This CDR3 is built from 22 residues.

This chain uses TRBV12-3 or TRBV12-4 with TRBJ1-6; the D is unclear. This CDR3 has 13 residues. The V gene lost 3 bases and the J gene lost 6 bases, with 6 bases spanning the gap. CDR3 sequence: CASSLVRNSPLHF. CDR3 DNA: TGTGCCAGCAGTTTGGTCCGTAATTCACCCCTCCACTTT.

This clonotype appeared a few times. The chain recombines TRBV29-1 with TRBJ2-6; D remains unclear. The germline V gene has CDR1 SQVTM and CDR2 ANQGSEA. V lost 6 bases, J lost 8 bases, and 8 bases lay in between. This CDR3 comprises 11 residues. CDR3 DNA sequence: TGCAGCGTATTACTGTCCAACGTCCTGACTTTC. This sequence encodes CSVLLSNVLTF.

The CDR3 DNA follows: TGCGCCAGCAGCTCCTCGCAGGGGGGAGAGACCCAGTACTTC. It translates to CASSSSQGGETQYF. The gene calls are TRBV5-1 and TRBJ2-5; weak D call: TRBD1 (7 bases). Looked up from germline, CDR1 is SGHRS and CDR2 is YFSETQ. V lost 3 bases, J lost 4 bases, and 13 bases lay in between. The length of the CDR3 is 14 residues.

This clonotype was observed a few times. The rearrangement joins TRBV4-3 to TRBJ2-2; possibly TRBD2 for D (7 bases). This CDR3 has 18 residues. V was shortened by 0 bases and J by 3 bases, with 17 bases between the two germline ends. In germline, CDR1 is LGHNA, CDR2 YSLEER. The DNA of the CDR3 is TGCGCCAGCAGCCAAGAATGGGGGGGCGGGGGATACACCGGGGAGCTGTTTTTT. It translates to CASSQEWGGGGYTGELFF.

This clonotype was seen just once. The chain couples TRBV6-6 to TRBJ1-6; the D gene is possibly TRBD1 (6 bases). Germline CDR1 and CDR2: MNHNY and SVGAGI (reference sequence). The CDR3 spans 13 residues. Trimming shortened V by 5 bases and J by 10 bases, and 12 bases separated the two germline ends. CDR3 bases: TGTGCCAGCAGTACCAACAGGGAATCACCCCTCCACTTT. Amino acid sequence: CASSTNRESPLHF.

This chain links TRBV7-7 with TRBJ2-2; 12 bases agree with TRBD2. Germline V gene data show CDR1 as SSHAT and CDR2 as FNYEAQ (reference sequence). The CDR3 loop spans 15 amino acids. After removal of 5 bases from V and 7 bases from J, the junction contained 5 bases not matched to a gene. CDR3 nucleotides: TGTGCCAGCAGCCGGACTAGCGGGACTAACGGGGAGCTGTTTTTT. This gives the protein CASSRTSGTNGELFF.

The chain links TRBV29-1 to TRBJ1-5; TRBD1 is a possible D gene (5 bases). CDR1 is SQVTM and CDR2 is ANQGSEA in the germline V gene. The CDR3 totals 12 residues. V lost 4 bases and J lost 10, with 14 bases in between. The CDR3 reads CSVVRDSGPQHF. DNA for the CDR3: TGCAGCGTTGTAAGGGACTCAGGCCCCCAGCATTTT.

This clonotype was detected a few times. V is TRBV6-1 and J is TRBJ2-2; D may be TRBD1 (5 bases). This CDR3 contains 12 residues. CDR1 is MNHNS and CDR2 is SASEGT in the germline V gene. Trimming cost V 6 bases and J 8 bases, with 10 bases left between them. CDR3 nucleotides: TGTGCCAGCAGGAAGGGGCCGGGGGAGCTGTTTTTT. This sequence encodes CASRKGPGELFF.

This chain uses TRBV7-9 with TRBJ2-1; TRBD2 might be the D (6 bases). Between the trimmed V and J ends, which lost 2 bases and 6 bases, there was a span of 14 bases. The length of the CDR3 is 15 residues. Germline CDR1 is SEHNR and CDR2 is FQNEAQ (reference sequence). The CDR3 DNA sequence: TGTGCCAGCAGCTTATTAGCGGCCAAACTCAATGAGCAGTTCTTC. Translating gives CASSLLAAKLNEQFF.

The chain has TRBV12-3 or TRBV12-4 and TRBJ2-2; D could derive from TRBD1 or TRBD2 (5 bases each). V was clipped by 6 bases and J by 3 bases, with 8 bases between them. This CDR3 is built from 13 residues. The CDR3 sequence: CASRGTYTGELFF. Here the CDR3 DNA reads TGTGCCAGCAGAGGGACCTACACCGGGGAGCTGTTTTTT.

This clonotype was counted only a few times. The V call is TRBV15, the J call TRBJ2-1; TRBD2 aligns across 8 bases. Germline CDR1 reads LNHNV; CDR2 reads YYDKDF (reference sequence). This CDR3 has 14 residues. V was pared by 9 bases and J by 3 bases, with 7 bases of the junction left unmatched. The chain's CDR3 is CATTTSGLYNEQFF. The DNA of the CDR3 is TGTGCCACGACCACTAGCGGACTCTACAATGAGCAGTTCTTC.

The chain carries TRBV4-3 and TRBJ2-3; D gene unclear. The germline CDR1 and CDR2 sequences are LGHNA and YSLEER. The CDR3 has 14 residues. Trimming removed 1 base from V and 4 bases from J, with 9 bases in between. The CDR3 bases are TGCGCCAGCAGCCAAGGTCCTTTTTCAGATACGCAGTATTTT. It is translated as CASSQGPFSDTQYF.

This clonotype was recorded a few times. The chain employs TRBV18 and TRBJ2-3; D is ambiguous. The CDR3 length is 16 residues. CDR1 and CDR2 from the germline V gene are KGHSH and LQKENI. V was shortened by 3 bases and J by 0 bases, with 13 bases between the two germline ends. This chain's CDR3 is CASSPNAPGSTDTQYF. The CDR3 bases are TGTGCCAGCTCACCTAACGCTCCTGGGAGCACAGATACGCAGTATTTT.

This clonotype was seen a handful of times. The gene calls are TRBV30 and TRBJ1-5; D not certain. CDR3 length: 14 residues. The germline V gene encodes CDR1 GTSNPN and CDR2 SVGIG (reference sequence). V was clipped by 0 bases and J by 3 bases, with 9 bases between them. The CDR3, as DNA: TGTGCCTGGAGTGTCGGCGGGGACAATCAGCCCCAGCATTTT. It is translated as CAWSVGGDNQPQHF.

The chain recombines TRBV28 with TRBJ2-3; 10 nucleotides agree with TRBD2. Looked up from germline, CDR1 is MDHEN and CDR2 is SYDVKM. V lost 7 bases and J lost 5; bases outside the gene matches: 12. The CDR3 totals 16 residues. The chain's CDR3 is CASTVGLAGVLDTQYF. The CDR3 DNA follows: TGTGCCAGCACGGTCGGCCTAGCGGGAGTACTAGATACGCAGTATTTT.